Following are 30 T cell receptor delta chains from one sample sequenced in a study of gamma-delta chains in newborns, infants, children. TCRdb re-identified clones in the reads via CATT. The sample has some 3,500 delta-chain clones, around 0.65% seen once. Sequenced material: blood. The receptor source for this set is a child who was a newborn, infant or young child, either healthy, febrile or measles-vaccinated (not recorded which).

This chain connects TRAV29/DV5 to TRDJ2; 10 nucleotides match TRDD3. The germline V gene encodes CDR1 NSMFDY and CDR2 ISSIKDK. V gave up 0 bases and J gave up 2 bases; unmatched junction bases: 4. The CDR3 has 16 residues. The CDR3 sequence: CAASASWGILTAQLFF. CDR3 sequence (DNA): TGTGCAGCAAGCGCGTCCTGGGGGATATTGACAGCACAACTCTTCTTT.

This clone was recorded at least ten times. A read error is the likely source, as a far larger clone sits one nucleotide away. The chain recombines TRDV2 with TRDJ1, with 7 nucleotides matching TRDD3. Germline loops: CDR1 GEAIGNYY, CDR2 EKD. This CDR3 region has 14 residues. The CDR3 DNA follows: TGTGCCTGTGACACCGTGGGATACACCGATAGACTCATCTTT. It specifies CACDTVGYTDRLIF.

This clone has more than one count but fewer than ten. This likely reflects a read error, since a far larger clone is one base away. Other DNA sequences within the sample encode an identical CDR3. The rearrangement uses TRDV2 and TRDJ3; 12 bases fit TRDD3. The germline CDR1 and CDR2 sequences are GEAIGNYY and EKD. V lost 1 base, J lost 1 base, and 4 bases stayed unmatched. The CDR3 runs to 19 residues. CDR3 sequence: CACDTVWGIRSWDTRQMFF. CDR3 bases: TGTGCCTGTGACACTGTCTGGGGGATACGGTCCTGGGACACCCGACAGATGTTTTTC.

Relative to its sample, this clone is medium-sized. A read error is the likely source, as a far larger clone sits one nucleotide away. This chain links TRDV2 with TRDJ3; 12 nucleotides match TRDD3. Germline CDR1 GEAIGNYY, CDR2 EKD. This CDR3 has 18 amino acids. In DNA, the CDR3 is TGTGCCTGTGACAGTACTGGGGGATACTCCTGGGACGCCCGACAGATGTTTTTC. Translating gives CACDSTGGYSWDARQMFF.

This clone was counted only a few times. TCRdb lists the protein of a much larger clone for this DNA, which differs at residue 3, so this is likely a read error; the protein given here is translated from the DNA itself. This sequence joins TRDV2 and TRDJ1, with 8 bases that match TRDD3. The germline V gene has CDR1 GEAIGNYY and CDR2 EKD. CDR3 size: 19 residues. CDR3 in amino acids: CARDTVPTGDTKYTDKLIF. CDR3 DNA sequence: TGTGCCCGTGACACGGTACCTACAGGGGATACAAAGTACACCGATAAACTCATCTTT.

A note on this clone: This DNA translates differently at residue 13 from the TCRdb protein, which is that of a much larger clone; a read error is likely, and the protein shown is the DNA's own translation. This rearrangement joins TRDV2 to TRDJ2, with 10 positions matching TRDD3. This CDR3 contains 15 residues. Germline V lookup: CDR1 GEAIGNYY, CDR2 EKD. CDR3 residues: CACDTLVGDTAQFFF. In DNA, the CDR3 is TGTGCCTGTGACACGCTGGTGGGGGATACAGCACAATTCTTCTTT.

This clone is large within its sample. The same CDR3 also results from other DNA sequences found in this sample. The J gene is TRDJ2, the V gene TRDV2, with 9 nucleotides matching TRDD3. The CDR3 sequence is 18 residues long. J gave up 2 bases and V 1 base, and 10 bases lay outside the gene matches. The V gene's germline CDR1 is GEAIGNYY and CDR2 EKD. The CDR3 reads CACDTVLGENPLTAQLFF. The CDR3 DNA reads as TGTGCCTGTGACACGGTACTGGGGGAAAATCCATTGACAGCACAACTCTTCTTT.

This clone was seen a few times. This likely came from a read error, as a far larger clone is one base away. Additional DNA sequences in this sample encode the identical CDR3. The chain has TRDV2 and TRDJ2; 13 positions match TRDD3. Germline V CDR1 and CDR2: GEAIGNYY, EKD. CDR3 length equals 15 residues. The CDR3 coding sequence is TGTGCCTGTGACGTACTGGGGGATACGACAGCGCAACTCTTCTTT. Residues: CACDVLGDTTAQLFF.

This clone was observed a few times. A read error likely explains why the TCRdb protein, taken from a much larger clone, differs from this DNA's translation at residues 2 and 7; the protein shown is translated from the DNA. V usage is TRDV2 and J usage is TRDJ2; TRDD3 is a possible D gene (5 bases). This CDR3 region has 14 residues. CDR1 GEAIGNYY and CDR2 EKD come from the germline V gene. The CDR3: CSCDILRDTAQLFF. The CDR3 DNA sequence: TGTTCCTGTGACATACTGAGGGATACAGCACAACTCTTCTTT.

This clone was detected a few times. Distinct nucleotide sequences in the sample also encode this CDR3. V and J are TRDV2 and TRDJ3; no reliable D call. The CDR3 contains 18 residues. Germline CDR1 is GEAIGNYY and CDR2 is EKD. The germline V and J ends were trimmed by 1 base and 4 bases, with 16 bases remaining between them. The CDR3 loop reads CACDTGDASSWDTRQMFF. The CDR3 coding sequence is TGTGCCTGTGACACGGGAGATGCTAGCTCATGGGACACCCGACAGATGTTTTTC.

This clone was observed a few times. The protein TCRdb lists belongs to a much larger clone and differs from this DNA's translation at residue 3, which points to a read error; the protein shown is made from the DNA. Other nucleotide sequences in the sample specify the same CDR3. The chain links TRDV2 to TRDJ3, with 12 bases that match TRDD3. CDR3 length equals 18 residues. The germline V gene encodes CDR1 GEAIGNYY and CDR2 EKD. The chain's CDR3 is CARDTGGYSSWDTRQMFF. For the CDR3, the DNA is TGTGCACGTGACACTGGGGGATACAGCTCCTGGGACACCCGACAGATGTTTTTC.

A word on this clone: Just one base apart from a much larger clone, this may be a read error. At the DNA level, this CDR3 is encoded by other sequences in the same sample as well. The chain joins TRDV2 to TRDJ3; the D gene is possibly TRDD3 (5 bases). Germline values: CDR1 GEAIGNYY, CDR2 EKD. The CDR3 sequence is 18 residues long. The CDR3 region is CACDTGGYAAWDTRQMFF. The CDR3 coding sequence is TGTGCCTGTGACACCGGGGGGTACGCAGCCTGGGACACCCGACAGATGTTCTTC.

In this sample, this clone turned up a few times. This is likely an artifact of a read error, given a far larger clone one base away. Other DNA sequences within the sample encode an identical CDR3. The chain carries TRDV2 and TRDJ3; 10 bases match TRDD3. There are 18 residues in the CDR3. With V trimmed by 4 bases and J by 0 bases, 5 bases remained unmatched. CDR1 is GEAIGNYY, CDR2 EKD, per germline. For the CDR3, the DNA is TGTGCCTGTGATACCGCTGGGGGATACTCCTGGGACACCCGACAGATGTTTTTC. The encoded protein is CACDTAGGYSWDTRQMFF.

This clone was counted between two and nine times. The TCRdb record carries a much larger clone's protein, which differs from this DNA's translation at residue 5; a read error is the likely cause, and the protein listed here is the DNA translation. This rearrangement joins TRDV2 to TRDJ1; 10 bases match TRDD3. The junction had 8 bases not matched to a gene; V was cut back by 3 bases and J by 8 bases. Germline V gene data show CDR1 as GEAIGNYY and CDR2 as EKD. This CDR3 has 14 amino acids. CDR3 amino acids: CACDGVLGDLKLIF. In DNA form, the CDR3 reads TGTGCCTGTGACGGTGTACTGGGGGATCTCAAACTCATCTTT.

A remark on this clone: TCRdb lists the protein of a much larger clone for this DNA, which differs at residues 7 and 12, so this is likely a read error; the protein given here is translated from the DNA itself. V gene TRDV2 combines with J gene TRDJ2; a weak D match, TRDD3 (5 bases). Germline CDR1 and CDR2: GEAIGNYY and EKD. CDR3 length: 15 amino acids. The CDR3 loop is CACDVLWDLTARLFF. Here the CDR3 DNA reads TGTGCCTGTGACGTACTGTGGGATTTGACAGCACGACTCTTCTTT.

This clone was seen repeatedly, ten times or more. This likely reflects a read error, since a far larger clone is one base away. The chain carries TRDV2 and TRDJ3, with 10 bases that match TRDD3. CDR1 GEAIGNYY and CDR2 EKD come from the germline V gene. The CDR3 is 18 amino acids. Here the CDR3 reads CASDTAGGYSWDTRQMFF. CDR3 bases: TGTGCCAGTGACACCGCTGGGGGATACTCCTGGGACACCCGACAGATGTTTTTC.

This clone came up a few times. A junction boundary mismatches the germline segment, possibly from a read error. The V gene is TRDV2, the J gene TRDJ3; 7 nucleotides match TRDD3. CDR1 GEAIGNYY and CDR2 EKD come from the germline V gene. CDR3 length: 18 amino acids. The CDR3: CACDTGDASSRDTRRMFF. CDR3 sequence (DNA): TGTGCCTGTGACACGGGGGATGCTAGCTCCCGGGACACCCGACGGATGTTTTTC.

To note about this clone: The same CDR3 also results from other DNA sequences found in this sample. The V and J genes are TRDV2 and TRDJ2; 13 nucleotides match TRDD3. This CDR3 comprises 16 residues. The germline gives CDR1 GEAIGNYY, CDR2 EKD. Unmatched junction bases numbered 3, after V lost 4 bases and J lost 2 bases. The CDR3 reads CACDLLGDTLTAQLFF. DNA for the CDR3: TGTGCCTGTGATTTACTGGGGGATACGTTGACAGCACAACTCTTCTTT.

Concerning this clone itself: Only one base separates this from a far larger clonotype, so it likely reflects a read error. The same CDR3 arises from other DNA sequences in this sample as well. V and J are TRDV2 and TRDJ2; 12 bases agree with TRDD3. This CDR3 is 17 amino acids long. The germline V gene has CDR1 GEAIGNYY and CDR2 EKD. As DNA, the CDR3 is TGTGCCTGTGACACCGTACTGGGGGATACTTTGACGGCACAACTCTTCTTT. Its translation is CACDTVLGDTLTAQLFF.

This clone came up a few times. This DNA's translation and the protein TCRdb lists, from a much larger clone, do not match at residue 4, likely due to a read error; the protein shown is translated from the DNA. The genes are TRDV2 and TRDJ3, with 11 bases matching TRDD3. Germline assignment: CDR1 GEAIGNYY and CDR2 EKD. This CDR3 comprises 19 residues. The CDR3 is CACNTVLGDISWDTRQMFF. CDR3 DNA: TGTGCCTGTAACACTGTACTGGGGGATATATCCTGGGACACCCGACAGATGTTTTTC.

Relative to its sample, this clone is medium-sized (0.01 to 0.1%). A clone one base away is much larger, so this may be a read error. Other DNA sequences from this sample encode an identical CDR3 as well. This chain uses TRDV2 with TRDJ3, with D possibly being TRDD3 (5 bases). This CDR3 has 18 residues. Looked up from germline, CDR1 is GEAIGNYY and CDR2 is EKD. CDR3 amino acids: CACDTGRASSWDTRQMFF. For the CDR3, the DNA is TGTGCCTGTGACACCGGACGGGCTAGCTCCTGGGACACCCGGCAGATGTTTTTC.

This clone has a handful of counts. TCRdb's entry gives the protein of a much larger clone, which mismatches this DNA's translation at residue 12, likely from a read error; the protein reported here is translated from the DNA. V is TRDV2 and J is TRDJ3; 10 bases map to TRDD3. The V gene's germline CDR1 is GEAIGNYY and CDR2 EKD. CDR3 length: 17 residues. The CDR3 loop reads CACDSTGGSWDIRQMFF. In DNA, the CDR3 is TGTGCCTGTGACAGTACTGGGGGATCCTGGGACATCCGACAGATGTTTTTC.

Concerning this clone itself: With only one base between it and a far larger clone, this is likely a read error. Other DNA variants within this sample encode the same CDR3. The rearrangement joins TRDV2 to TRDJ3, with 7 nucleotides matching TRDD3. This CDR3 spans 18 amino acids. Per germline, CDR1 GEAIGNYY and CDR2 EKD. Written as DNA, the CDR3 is TGTGCCTGTGACACCGTACTGGGGAGCTCCTGGGACACTCGACAGATGTTTTTC. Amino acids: CACDTVLGSSWDTRQMFF.

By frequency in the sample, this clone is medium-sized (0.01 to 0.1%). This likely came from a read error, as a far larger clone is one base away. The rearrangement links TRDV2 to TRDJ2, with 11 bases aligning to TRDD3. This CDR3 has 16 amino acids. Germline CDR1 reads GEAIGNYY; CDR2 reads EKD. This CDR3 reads CARDKLGDTLTAQLFF. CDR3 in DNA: TGTGCCCGTGACAAACTGGGGGATACTTTGACAGCACAACTCTTCTTT.

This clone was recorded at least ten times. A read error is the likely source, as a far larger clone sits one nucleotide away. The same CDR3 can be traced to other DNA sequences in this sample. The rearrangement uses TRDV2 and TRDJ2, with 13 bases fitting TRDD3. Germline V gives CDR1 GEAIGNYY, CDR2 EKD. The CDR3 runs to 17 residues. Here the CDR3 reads CACDTITGGYGAAQLFF. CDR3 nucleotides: TGCGCCTGTGACACTATCACTGGGGGATACGGGGCAGCACAACTCTTCTTT.

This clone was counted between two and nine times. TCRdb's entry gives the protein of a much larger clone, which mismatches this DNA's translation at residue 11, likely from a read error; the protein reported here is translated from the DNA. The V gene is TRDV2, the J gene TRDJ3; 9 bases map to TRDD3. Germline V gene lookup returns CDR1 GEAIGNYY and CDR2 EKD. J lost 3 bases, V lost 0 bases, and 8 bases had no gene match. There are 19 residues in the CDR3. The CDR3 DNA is TGTGCCTGTGACACCTGGGGATACGAGAGCTACTGGGACACCCGACAGATGTTTTTC. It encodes CACDTWGYESYWDTRQMFF.

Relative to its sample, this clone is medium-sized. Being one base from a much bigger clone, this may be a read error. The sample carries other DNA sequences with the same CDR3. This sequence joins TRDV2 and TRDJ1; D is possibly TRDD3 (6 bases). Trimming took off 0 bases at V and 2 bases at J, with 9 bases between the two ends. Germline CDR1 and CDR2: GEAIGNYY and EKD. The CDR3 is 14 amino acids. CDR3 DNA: TGTGCCTGTGACACCGTGGGGGGTACCGATAAACTCATCTTT. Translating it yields CACDTVGGTDKLIF.

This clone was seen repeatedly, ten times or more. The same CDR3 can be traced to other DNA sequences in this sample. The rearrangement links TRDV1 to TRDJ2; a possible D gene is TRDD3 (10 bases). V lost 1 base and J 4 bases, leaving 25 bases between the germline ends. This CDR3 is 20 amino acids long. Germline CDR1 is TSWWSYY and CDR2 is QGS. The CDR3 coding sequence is TGTGCTCTTGGGGAACGCCTTCCTACTGGGGGATGCCCTTCGACAGCACAACTCTTCTTT. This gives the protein CALGERLPTGGCPSTAQLFF.

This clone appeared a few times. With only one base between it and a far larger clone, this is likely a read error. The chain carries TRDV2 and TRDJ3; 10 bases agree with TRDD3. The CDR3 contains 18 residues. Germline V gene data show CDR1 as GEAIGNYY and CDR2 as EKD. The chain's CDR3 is CACGTAGGYSWDTRQMFF. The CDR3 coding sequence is TGTGCCTGTGGCACCGCTGGGGGATACTCCTGGGACACCCGACAGATGTTTTTC.

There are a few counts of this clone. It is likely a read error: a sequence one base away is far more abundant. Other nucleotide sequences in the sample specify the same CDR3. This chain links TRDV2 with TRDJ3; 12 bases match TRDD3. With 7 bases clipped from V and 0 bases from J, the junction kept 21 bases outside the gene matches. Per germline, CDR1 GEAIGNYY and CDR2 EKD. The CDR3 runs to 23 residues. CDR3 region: CACDPWRVLGDTRSSWDTRQMFF. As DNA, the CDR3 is TGTGCCTGCGACCCTTGGAGGGTGCTGGGGGATACGCGCAGCTCCTGGGACACCCGACAGATGTTTTTC.